Reported below is one TCR beta chain. Antigen: not known. Trimming pared 0 bases from V and 8 bases from J, leaving 10 bases between. In germline, CDR1 is SGHVS, CDR2 FQNEAQ. This CDR3 has 13 residues. With the Oncomine TCR Beta short-read assay, DNA from cultured CD4+ T cells was sequenced. TCRdb fed the PCR reads into MiXCR, producing one record per CDR3 protein. The data show tens of thousands of distinct CDR3 sequences, 32% seen once. As for time point: late sampling 161 to 241 days after vaccination in a few convalescent patients. Treatment given: approximately 11-day PBMC culture with coronavirus spike peptide pools or control peptides (ViraFEST assay). This sample was taken from a study of vaccination and CD4 T cells after COVID-19.

The gene calls are TRBV7-8 and TRBJ1-2, with D unresolved. The TCR sequence derives from a human donor who had recovered from COVID-19. The input for sequencing was CD4+ T cells from blood, cultured in vitro, taken about 7 months after SARS-CoV-2 vaccination. CDR3 region: CASSLAPEGGYTF. The CDR3 region has the DNA TGTGCCAGCAGCTTAGCCCCCGAGGGAGGCTACACCTTC.